Presented here are 20 T cell receptor beta chains from one specimen sequenced in a study of blood T cells in healthy people across ages. Alongside a J-beta primer mix, a sample-barcoded 5' primer served in a second PCR lasting 7 to 11 cycles. One entry per CDR3 protein, called by TCRdb with MiXCR from the 5' RACE reads. The profile shows 450,000 to 700,000 distinct CDR3 sequences, 27% of them singletons. The sample comprised blood. The receptors were gathered from a woman in her 70s in good health.

This clonotype came up many times. The rearrangement joins TRBV29-1 to TRBJ1-4; the D is unclear. V was clipped by 2 bases and J by 7 bases, with 11 bases between them. Germline V gene sequence: CDR1 SQVTM, CDR2 ANQGSEA. This CDR3 is 13 amino acids long. The CDR3 DNA reads as TGCAGCGTTGAATTGTCCGGGGTTGAAAAACTGTTTTTT. As protein: CSVELSGVEKLFF.

The V gene is TRBV5-7, the J gene TRBJ2-5; D may be TRBD1 or TRBD2 (5 bases each). TRBV5-7 is an ORF, and what it does is uncertain. CDR3 length: 14 amino acids. Trimming stripped 3 bases from V and 2 bases from J, with 11 bases between. In DNA form, the CDR3 reads TGTGCCAGCAGCTGTGGGGGAGAACAAGAGACCCAGTACTTC. This translates into CASSCGGEQETQYF.

This CDR3 is CSANEGFYGYTF. In DNA, the CDR3 is TGCAGTGCTAACGAGGGCTTCTATGGCTACACCTTC. The gene calls are TRBV20-1 and TRBJ1-2; D call uncertain. Germline V CDR1 and CDR2: DFQATT, SNEGSKA (reference sequence). Trimming took off 4 bases at V and 4 bases at J, with 10 bases between the two ends. The CDR3 is 12 residues long.

There are many counts of this clonotype. The chain couples TRBV29-1 to TRBJ1-4; TRBD1 agrees at 7 bases. This CDR3 is 14 amino acids long. Trimming at V came to 4 bases and at J to 4 bases, leaving 6 bases not matched to a gene. Germline V gene data show CDR1 as SQVTM and CDR2 as ANQGSEA. The CDR3: CSVAEGAVNEKLFF. DNA for the CDR3: TGCAGCGTTGCGGAGGGGGCGGTTAATGAAAAACTGTTTTTT.

The count of this clonotype is one. The chain uses TRBV20-1 and TRBJ2-7, with TRBD2 matching 7 bases. CDR1 and CDR2 (germline): DFQATT, SNEGSKA (reference sequence). This CDR3 has 14 amino acids. The V gene end was trimmed by 3 bases and the J gene end by 4 bases; junction bases not matched to a gene: 9. CDR3 amino acids: CSASWAGAPYEQYV. CDR3 DNA: TGCAGTGCTAGTTGGGCGGGAGCACCTTACGAGCAGTACGTC.

This clonotype was observed a handful of times. The chain has TRBV7-3 and TRBJ2-1; D unclear. CDR1 SGHTA and CDR2 FQGTGA come from the germline V gene. V lost 3 bases, J lost 1 base, and 16 bases lay in between. The CDR3 runs to 17 residues. CDR3 residues: CASSFDRRLGSYNEQFF. The DNA of the CDR3 is TGTGCCAGCAGCTTCGATCGTCGGCTGGGGTCCTACAATGAGCAGTTCTTC.

This clonotype was recorded a few times. V gene TRBV4-1 combines with J gene TRBJ2-5, with D unresolved. Judging by the DNA end, TRBJ2-1 fits better; the J call may be wrong. CDR1 MGHRA and CDR2 YSYEKL come from the germline V gene. This CDR3 is 13 amino acids long. In nucleotides, the CDR3 is TGCGCCAGCAGCCAAGATCTAAGCGACAAGCAGTTCTTC. This sequence encodes CASSQDLSDKQFF.

The chain employs TRBV6-2 or TRBV6-3 and TRBJ2-7, with D maybe TRBD2 (5 bases). Germline CDR1 and CDR2: MNHEY and SVGEGT. This CDR3 spans 17 amino acids. The germline V and J ends were trimmed by 2 bases and 6 bases, with 23 bases remaining between them. The CDR3 region has the DNA TGTGCCAGCAGTTACAACTGGGAGCGAACCTCTAGCCCCGAGCAGTACTTC. As protein: CASSYNWERTSSPEQYF.

The chain has TRBV5-1 and TRBJ1-2; 7 bases map to TRBD1. This CDR3 contains 14 residues. J lost 4 bases, V lost 7 bases, and 10 bases had no gene match. The germline gives CDR1 SGHRS, CDR2 YFSETQ. Written as DNA, the CDR3 is TGCGCCAGCCAGCCCGCAGGGGGAGTCTATGGCTACACCTTC. Its protein is CASQPAGGVYGYTF.

Concerning this clonotype: One end of the junction does not line up with germline, which may come from a read error. The chain combines TRBV7-8 with TRBJ2-5; 7 bases match TRBD2. CDR3 size: 13 residues. Germline CDR1 and CDR2: SGHVS and FQNEAQ. The chain's CDR3 is CASSLDGGGTQYF. The CDR3 coding sequence is TGTGCCAGTAGCTTAGACGGCGGGGGGACCCAGTACTTC.

This clonotype was observed a few times. The chain employs TRBV5-1 and TRBJ2-5, with 11 nucleotides matching TRBD2. Germline V gene data show CDR1 as SGHRS and CDR2 as YFSETQ. The CDR3 spans 17 residues. J gave up 0 bases and V 4 bases, and 8 bases lay outside the gene matches. The CDR3 spells CASSPGLAAWYQETQYF. As DNA, the CDR3 is TGCGCCAGCAGCCCGGGACTAGCGGCTTGGTACCAAGAGACCCAGTACTTC.

The chain is built from TRBV18 and TRBJ2-5; no clear D gene. The CDR3 covers 14 residues. The V and J ends lost 2 bases and 5 bases respectively, with 12 bases between them. Germline-derived CDR1 and CDR2 are KGHSH and LQKENI. The CDR3 region is CASSPTTVAETQYF. The CDR3 nucleotides read TGTGCCAGCTCACCAACTACCGTTGCGGAGACCCAGTACTTC.

The chain uses TRBV10-3 and TRBJ2-5; D ambiguous. Trimming stripped 6 bases from V and 3 bases from J, with 5 bases between. The CDR3 runs to 11 residues. The germline gives CDR1 ENHRY, CDR2 SYGVKD. In DNA form, the CDR3 reads TGTGCCATCAGGGAAAAAGAGACCCAGTACTTC. This codes for CAIREKETQYF.

This clonotype has just a few counts. V is TRBV7-3 and J is TRBJ1-1; D might be TRBD1 (6 bases). Trimming cost V 5 bases and J 0 bases, with 13 bases left between them. Germline assignment: CDR1 SGHTA and CDR2 FQGTGA. There are 15 residues in the CDR3. The CDR3 region is CASSHMRGLNTEAFF. DNA of the CDR3: TGTGCCAGCAGCCATATGAGGGGGTTGAACACTGAAGCTTTCTTT.

This clonotype appeared a few times. The chain is built from TRBV7-9 and TRBJ1-5; D is perhaps TRBD1 (5 bases). Germline lookup yields CDR1 SEHNR and CDR2 FQNEAQ (reference sequence). This CDR3 is built from 15 residues. The V gene lost 5 bases and the J gene lost 6 bases, with 17 bases spanning the gap. The CDR3 nucleotides read TGTGCCAGCAGCCTAGGGGCCCTGGAGGGTCAGCCCCAGCATTTT. Its protein product is CASSLGALEGQPQHF. Drawing the rest from reference TRBV7-9 and TRBJ1-5, the complete variable domain is DTGVSQNPRHKITKRGQNVTFRCDPISEHNRLYWYRQTLGQGPEFLTYFQNEAQLEKSRLLSDRFSAERPKGSFSTLEIQRTEQGDSAMYLCASSLGALEGQPQHFGDGTRLSIL.

This chain joins TRBV9 and TRBJ2-2, with TRBD2 matching over 8 bases. V dropped 7 bases and J dropped 6; count of bases not matched to a gene: 11. The CDR3 length is 15 residues. Germline-derived CDR1 and CDR2 are SGDLS and YYNGEE. The DNA for the CDR3 is TGTGCCAGCGGATTGGAGACTAGCGTGCCCGGGGAGCTGTTTTTT. Translated: CASGLETSVPGELFF.

This clonotype has more than one count but fewer than ten. The rearrangement uses TRBV5-1 and TRBJ2-5; the match to TRBD1 covers 7 bases. Germline loops: CDR1 SGHRS, CDR2 YFSETQ. The CDR3 loop spans 15 amino acids. Trimming removed 5 bases from V and 7 bases from J; junction bases left unmatched: 14. CDR3 region: CASSRGLADEVTQYF. The CDR3 DNA is TGCGCCAGCAGTAGGGGGCTAGCCGACGAGGTGACCCAGTACTTC.

V is TRBV5-1 and J is TRBJ2-1; 8 bases are shared with TRBD2. The CDR3 has 19 residues. V was pared by 0 bases and J by 0 bases, with 11 bases of the junction left unmatched. From germline, CDR1 is SGHRS and CDR2 YFSETQ. The CDR3 DNA reads as TGCGCCAGCAGCTTGGCCCTGTCTAGCGGGTCGAGCTCCTACAATGAGCAGTTCTTC. Its protein product is CASSLALSSGSSSYNEQFF.

This clonotype occurred many times. The V and J genes are TRBV20-1 and TRBJ2-1; TRBD2 agrees at 11 bases. The germline gives CDR1 DFQATT, CDR2 SNEGSKA (reference sequence). J was trimmed by 10 bases and V by 3 bases; bases with no gene match: 8. This CDR3 has 14 amino acids. The CDR3 DNA sequence: TGCAGTGCTAGCCCTAGCGGGGGGAACCCAGAGCAGTTCTTC. Its translation: CSASPSGGNPEQFF.

This clonotype was recorded a few times. This chain connects TRBV29-1 to TRBJ1-3; maybe TRBD1 (6 bases). V was clipped by 7 bases and J by 2 bases, with 15 bases between them. The CDR3 is made up of 14 amino acids. Germline V lookup: CDR1 SQVTM, CDR2 ANQGSEA. CDR3: CSAGEQGTGNTIYF. The CDR3 coding sequence is TGCAGCGCAGGAGAACAGGGAACTGGAAACACCATATATTTT.